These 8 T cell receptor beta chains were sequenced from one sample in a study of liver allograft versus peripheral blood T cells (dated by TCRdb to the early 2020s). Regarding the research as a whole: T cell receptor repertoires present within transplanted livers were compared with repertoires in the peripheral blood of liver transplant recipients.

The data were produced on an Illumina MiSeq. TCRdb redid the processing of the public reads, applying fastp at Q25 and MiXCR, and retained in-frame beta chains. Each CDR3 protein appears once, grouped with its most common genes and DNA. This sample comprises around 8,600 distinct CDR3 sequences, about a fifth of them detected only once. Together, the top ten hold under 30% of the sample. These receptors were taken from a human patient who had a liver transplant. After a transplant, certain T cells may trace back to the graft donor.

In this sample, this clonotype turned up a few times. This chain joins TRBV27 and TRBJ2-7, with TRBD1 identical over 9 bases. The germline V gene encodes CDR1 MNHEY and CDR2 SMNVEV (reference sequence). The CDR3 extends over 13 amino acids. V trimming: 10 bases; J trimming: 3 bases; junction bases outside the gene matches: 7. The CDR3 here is CATLPTGGYEQYF. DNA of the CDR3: TGTGCCACCTTACCGACAGGGGGCTACGAGCAGTACTTC.

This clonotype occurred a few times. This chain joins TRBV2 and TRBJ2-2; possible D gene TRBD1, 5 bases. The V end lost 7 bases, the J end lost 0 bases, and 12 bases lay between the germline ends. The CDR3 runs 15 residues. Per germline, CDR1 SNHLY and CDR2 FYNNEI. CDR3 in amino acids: CASNLDNANTGELFF. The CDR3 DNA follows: TGTGCCAGCAACTTGGACAACGCGAACACCGGGGAGCTGTTTTTT.

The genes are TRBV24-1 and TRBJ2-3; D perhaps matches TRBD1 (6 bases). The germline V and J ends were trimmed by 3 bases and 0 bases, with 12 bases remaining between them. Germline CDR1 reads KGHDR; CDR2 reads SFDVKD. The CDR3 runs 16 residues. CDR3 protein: CATSDGTHSSTDTQYF. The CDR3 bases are TGTGCCACCAGTGATGGGACACACTCTAGCACAGATACGCAGTATTTT.

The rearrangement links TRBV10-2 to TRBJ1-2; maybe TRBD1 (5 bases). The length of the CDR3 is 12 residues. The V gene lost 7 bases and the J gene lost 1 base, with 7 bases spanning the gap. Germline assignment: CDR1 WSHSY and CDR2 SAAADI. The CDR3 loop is CASNGGNYGYTF. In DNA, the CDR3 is TGCGCCAGCAACGGGGGTAACTATGGCTACACCTTC.

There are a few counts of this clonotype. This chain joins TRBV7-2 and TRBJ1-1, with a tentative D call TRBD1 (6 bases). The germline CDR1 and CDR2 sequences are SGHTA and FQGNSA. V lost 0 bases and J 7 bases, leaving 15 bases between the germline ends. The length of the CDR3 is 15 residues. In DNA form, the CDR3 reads TGTGCCAGCAGCTTAGCTGGGGGCCTAGGAATTGAAGCTTTCTTT. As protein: CASSLAGGLGIEAFF.

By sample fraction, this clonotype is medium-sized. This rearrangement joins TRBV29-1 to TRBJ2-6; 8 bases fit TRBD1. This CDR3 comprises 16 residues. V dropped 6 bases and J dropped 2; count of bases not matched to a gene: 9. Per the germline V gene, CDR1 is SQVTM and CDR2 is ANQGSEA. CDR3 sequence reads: CSVPKTGEPGANVLTF. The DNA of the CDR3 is TGCAGCGTGCCAAAGACAGGGGAACCTGGGGCCAACGTCCTGACTTTC.

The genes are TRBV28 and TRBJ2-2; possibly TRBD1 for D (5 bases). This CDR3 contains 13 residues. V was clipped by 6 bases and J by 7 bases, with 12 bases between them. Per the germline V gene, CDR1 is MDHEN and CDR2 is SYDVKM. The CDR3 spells CASRPQGIGELFF. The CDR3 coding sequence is TGTGCCAGCAGACCCCAGGGAATCGGGGAGCTGTTTTTT.

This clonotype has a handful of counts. In nucleotides, the CDR3 is TGTGCTAGTGGTTTGGTAACGGGGGGGCCAGTCCACGAGCAGTACTTC. Its protein is CASGLVTGGPVHEQYF. The chain uses TRBV12-5 and TRBJ2-7; 8 bases are shared with TRBD2. V lost 0 bases, J lost 5 bases, and 9 bases stayed unmatched. The length of the CDR3 is 16 residues. Germline-derived CDR1 and CDR2 are LGHNT and FRNRAP.